The 23 T cell receptor beta chains listed next were all sequenced from one sample in a study of T cells in Graves' hyperthyroidism and ophthalmopathy. The investigators amplified TCR beta CDR3 regions from RNA transcripts. Initially, a first-round RT-PCR of the TCR CDR3 employed the HTBI primer set. Via MiXCR, TCRdb re-called the multiplex PCR reads, giving one row per CDR3 protein. This table holds hundreds of thousands of distinct CDR3 sequences, 13% to 15% found once. What was sequenced was blood. The receptors shown here come from a woman aged 18-29 years with Graves' hyperthyroidism.

V is TRBV20-1 and J is TRBJ1-1; TRBD1 aligns across 8 bases. Germline CDR1 DFQATT, CDR2 SNEGSKA (reference sequence). CDR3 length: 12 residues. V trimming: 1 base; J trimming: 7 bases; junction bases outside the gene matches: 2. The CDR3 here is CSARGTGGEAFF. The DNA for the CDR3 is TGCAGTGCTAGAGGAACAGGGGGTGAAGCTTTCTTT.

This chain uses TRBV7-9 with TRBJ2-5, with 8 bases fitting TRBD1. Germline trimming cut 1 base from V and 5 bases from J; bases unmatched to any gene: 3. The CDR3 has 14 residues. The V gene's germline CDR1 is SEHNR and CDR2 FQNEAQ (reference sequence). The CDR3 DNA follows: TGTGCCAGCAGCTTAGGGACAGGGTTTGAGACCCAGTACTTC. It yields the protein CASSLGTGFETQYF.

The table lists this clonotype with a count of one. The chain uses TRBV4-2 and TRBJ2-5; TRBD2 agrees at 8 bases. This CDR3 has 16 residues. The V segment lost 0 bases and the J segment 5 bases; nucleotides outside the gene matches: 8. Per germline, CDR1 LGHNA and CDR2 YNFKEQ. The CDR3 sequence: CASSQEMGLVGETQYF. The CDR3 DNA reads as TGTGCCAGCAGCCAAGAGATGGGACTAGTGGGGGAGACCCAGTACTTC.

This clonotype was recorded at least ten times. This chain links TRBV18 with TRBJ1-2; D ambiguous. Germline CDR1 reads KGHSH; CDR2 reads LQKENI. Trimming cost V 6 bases and J 1 base, with 12 bases left between them. This CDR3 spans 14 amino acids. CDR3 protein: CASSPGTDNYGYTF. The CDR3 nucleotides are TGTGCCAGCTCCCCTGGAACGGATAACTATGGCTACACCTTC.

This clonotype was seen a handful of times. The rearrangement joins TRBV25-1 to TRBJ1-3; 10 nucleotides agree with TRBD1. Trimming removed 3 bases from V and 4 bases from J; junction bases left unmatched: 6. This CDR3 has 16 residues. CDR1 and CDR2 (germline): MGHDK, SYGVNS. The CDR3 reads CASSEETGGWGNTIYF. The DNA of the CDR3 is TGTGCCAGCAGTGAGGAGACAGGGGGCTGGGGAAACACCATATATTTT.

In this sample, this clonotype turned up a few times. This chain uses TRBV6-1 with TRBJ2-2, with D unresolved. Germline V gene sequence: CDR1 MNHNS, CDR2 SASEGT. This CDR3 has 15 residues. V lost 3 bases and J 1 base, leaving 9 bases between the germline ends. This chain's CDR3 is CASSEAPGNTGELFF. The CDR3 DNA reads TGTGCCAGCAGTGAGGCCCCTGGGAACACCGGGGAGCTGTTTTTT.

The genes are TRBV27 and TRBJ2-4; D might be TRBD1 (5 bases). CDR1 is MNHEY and CDR2 is SMNVEV in the germline V gene (reference sequence). The CDR3 contains 15 residues. Between the trimmed V and J ends, which lost 5 bases and 0 bases, there was a span of 11 bases. CDR3 nucleotides: TGTGCCAGCAGTCGCGCTGACAGAGCCAAAAACATTCAGTACTTC. Translating gives CASSRADRAKNIQYF.

Worth noting for this clonotype: A read error may explain this, as a much larger clone is one base away. This sequence joins TRBV3-1 and TRBJ2-2; tentative D call: TRBD2 (6 bases). Germline-derived CDR1 and CDR2 are LGHDT and YNNKEL (reference sequence). The CDR3 has 16 amino acids. The CDR3 loop is CASSRDPLVFSGGLFF. CDR3 nucleotide sequence: TGTGCCAGCAGCCGTGACCCCTTAGTTTTCTCCGGGGGGCTGTTTTTT.

This clonotype was detected ten times or more. The chain recombines TRBV5-6 with TRBJ1-2; 8 bases are a match to TRBD1. V was pared by 2 bases and J by 5 bases, with 5 bases of the junction left unmatched. The germline gives CDR1 SGHDT, CDR2 YYEEEE. The CDR3 loop spans 14 amino acids. In DNA, the CDR3 is TGTGCCAGCAGCTTCGGGACAGGCGAATATGGCTACACCTTC. It translates to CASSFGTGEYGYTF.

About this clonotype itself: Without the conserved terminal phenylalanine or tryptophan, this CDR3 likely stems from a read error. This chain joins TRBV9 and TRBJ2-7; D unclear. This CDR3 comprises 14 residues. Germline loops: CDR1 SGDLS, CDR2 YYNGEE. The V and J ends lost 0 bases and 0 bases respectively, with 7 bases between them. CDR3 loop: CASSVAYGSYEQYL. The CDR3, as DNA: TGTGCCAGCAGCGTAGCCTATGGCTCCTACGAGCAGTACTTG.

CDR3 sequence reads: CANPSGARGQPQHF. CDR3 DNA: TGTGCCAACCCATCCGGGGCACGGGGTCAGCCCCAGCATTTT. The chain has TRBV27 and TRBJ1-5, with D tentatively TRBD1 (5 bases). In germline, CDR1 is MNHEY, CDR2 SMNVEV (reference sequence). This CDR3 region has 14 residues. The V end lost 10 bases, the J end lost 6 bases, and 19 bases lay between the germline ends.

This clonotype was counted at least ten times. The CDR3 DNA is TGTGCCAGCAGTTACACTTACACGGGAGATACGCAGTATTTT. This encodes CASSYTYTGDTQYF. The V gene is TRBV6-5, the J gene TRBJ2-3; D unclear. The CDR3 runs 14 residues. Germline CDR1 and CDR2: MNHEY and SVGAGI. The V end was cut by 2 bases, the J end by 5 bases, with 11 bases between.

This clonotype was counted between two and nine times. The V call is TRBV6-1, the J call TRBJ1-2, with D unresolved. Trimming removed 6 bases from V and 3 bases from J, with 17 bases in between. The CDR3 extends over 15 amino acids. CDR1 is MNHNS, CDR2 SASEGT, per germline. The CDR3 protein is CASSQDVGSYYGYTF. The CDR3 DNA sequence: TGTGCCAGCAGCCAAGATGTGGGCTCCTACTATGGCTACACCTTC.

This clonotype was seen only a few times. V is TRBV27 and J is TRBJ2-1, with TRBD2 matching 13 bases. This CDR3 comprises 18 residues. With V trimmed by 4 bases and J by 9 bases, 15 bases remained unmatched. Germline lookup yields CDR1 MNHEY and CDR2 SMNVEV (reference sequence). The CDR3 spells CASSSRTSGSVISAEQFF. The CDR3 region has the DNA TGTGCCAGCAGTTCTCGGACTAGCGGGAGTGTAATCTCTGCTGAGCAGTTCTTC.

This clonotype was observed a few times. The V and J genes are TRBV4-3 and TRBJ2-3; TRBD1 matches at 8 bases. V lost 0 bases, J lost 14 bases, and 13 bases stayed unmatched. Germline CDR1 is LGHNA and CDR2 is YSLEER. The CDR3 consists of 15 residues. The DNA of the CDR3 is TGCGCCAGCAGCCAAGATTCACAGGGGGTCCCTATGAGGTATTTT. This encodes CASSQDSQGVPMRYF.

This clonotype was seen many times. The chain carries TRBV7-9 and TRBJ2-7; possibly TRBD2 for D (5 bases). V was shortened by 6 bases and J by 6 bases, with 18 bases between the two germline ends. Germline CDR1 SEHNR, CDR2 FQNEAQ (reference sequence). This CDR3 region has 14 residues. CDR3 loop: CASSPVREIPEQYF. CDR3 DNA sequence: TGTGCCAGCAGTCCGGTAAGGGAGATTCCCGAGCAGTACTTC.

This rearrangement joins TRBV2 to TRBJ1-5; D unclear. Germline CDR1 reads SNHLY; CDR2 reads FYNNEI. V lost 6 bases and J 2 bases, leaving 11 bases between the germline ends. The CDR3 covers 14 residues. This CDR3 reads CASRGPTGNQPQHF. The CDR3 nucleotides read TGTGCCAGCAGGGGCCCGACGGGCAATCAGCCCCAGCATTTT.

DNA of the CDR3: TGTGCCAGCAGCGGAGACAGGGGGCGCAACGAGCAGTACTTC. Amino acids: CASSGDRGRNEQYF. The chain couples TRBV3-1 to TRBJ2-7, with TRBD1 identical over 10 bases. The length of the CDR3 is 14 residues. V shed 5 bases, J shed 5 bases, and the junction held 6 bases outside the gene matches. Germline lookup yields CDR1 LGHDT and CDR2 YNNKEL (reference sequence).

This clonotype occurred a few times. The chain is built from TRBV11-2 and TRBJ2-1, with TRBD2 matching 13 bases. The CDR3 contains 17 residues. The ends lost 5 bases at V and 15 bases at J; junction bases unmatched: 19. CDR1 SGHAT and CDR2 FQNNGV come from the germline V gene. CDR3 residues: CASSPIRGPTSGRVMFF. CDR3 nucleotides: TGTGCCAGCAGCCCGATTCGTGGGCCTACTAGCGGGAGGGTCATGTTCTTC.

This clonotype has ten or more counts. The V and J genes are TRBV5-5 and TRBJ2-1; no firm D call. The CDR3 sequence is 13 residues long. Germline CDR1 SGHKS, CDR2 YYEKEE (reference sequence). The ends were cut back, 6 bases at V and 5 bases at J, with 12 bases in the middle. CDR3 coding DNA: TGTGCCAGCACCCGACCGGCTAACAATGAGCAGTTCTTC. Residues: CASTRPANNEQFF. The entire variable domain, with the rest obtained from reference TRBV5-5 and TRBJ2-1, is as follows: DAGVTQSPTHLIKTRGQQVTLRCSPISGHKSVSWYQQVLGQGPQFIFQYYEKEERGRGNFPDRFSARQFPNYSSELNVNALLLGDSALYLCASTRPANNEQFFGPGTRLTVL.

There are many counts of this clonotype. The rearrangement links TRBV6-2 or TRBV6-3 to TRBJ2-3; D may be TRBD1 (6 bases). CDR3 length: 15 amino acids. V was cut by 4 bases and J by 3 bases, with 14 bases left in between. Germline CDR1 and CDR2: MNHEY and SVGEGT. The CDR3 loop is CASSSLGHGTDTQYF. CDR3 DNA sequence: TGTGCCAGCAGTTCTCTGGGACATGGGACAGATACGCAGTATTTT.

V and J are TRBV28 and TRBJ1-3, with D maybe TRBD1 (5 bases). The length of the CDR3 is 15 residues. The V gene's germline CDR1 is MDHEN and CDR2 SYDVKM. V dropped 6 bases and J dropped 1 base, with 13 bases sitting between them. The CDR3 protein is CASSDSHASGNTIYF. Written as DNA, the CDR3 is TGTGCCAGCAGCGACAGCCACGCTTCTGGAAACACCATATATTTT.

The chain recombines TRBV7-8 with TRBJ2-1; TRBD2 aligns across 11 bases. This CDR3 contains 16 residues. Germline loops: CDR1 SGHVS, CDR2 FQNEAQ. The V segment lost 2 bases and the J segment 7 bases; nucleotides outside the gene matches: 7. The DNA for the CDR3 is TGTGCCAGCAGCTTAACCGGGACTAGCGGTCTAAATGAGCAGTTCTTC. This codes for CASSLTGTSGLNEQFF.